These 16 T cell receptor beta chains came from one sample sequenced in a study of T-cell memory formation after mild COVID-19 (dated by TCRdb to the early 2020s). Receptors were amplified or captured by 5' RACE. The listed sequencing device is Illumina NovaSeq 6000. TCRdb's own reprocessing of the public reads used fastp at Q25 and MiXCR and kept productive beta chains. Every entry covers one CDR3 protein and lists the most common genes and DNA from its rows. The sample records approximately 400,000 distinct CDR3 sequences, roughly 18% of which are singletons. In total, the top ten clones hold under 25% of the sample. The sequencing input was PBMCs or a T cell subset sorted from them (not recorded which). All receptors come from a man in his late teens or twenties who had mild COVID-19 (a few samples of this study predate the infection). The sample titles of this study are shuffled in the database, so cell type and time point are left out; the donor was told from shared clones.

The chain has TRBV5-1 and TRBJ2-1; weak D call: TRBD2 (5 bases). Between the trimmed V and J ends, which lost 1 base and 5 bases, there was a span of 10 bases. In germline, CDR1 is SGHRS, CDR2 YFSETQ. CDR3 length: 14 amino acids. CDR3 amino acids: CASSLYAGDNEQFF. The CDR3 DNA follows: TGCGCCAGCAGCTTGTACGCCGGGGACAATGAGCAGTTCTTC.

This clonotype was seen more than once but under ten times. V is TRBV4-3 and J is TRBJ2-3, with D hard to call. Germline-derived CDR1 and CDR2 are LGHNA and YSLEER. This CDR3 contains 13 residues. Trimming stripped 0 bases from V and 9 bases from J, with 10 bases between. CDR3 DNA: TGCGCCAGCAGCCAAGATACGGCCGGGACGCAGTATTTT. Amino acids: CASSQDTAGTQYF.

The genes are TRBV5-1 and TRBJ2-7; 7 bases match TRBD1. The germline CDR1 and CDR2 sequences are SGHRS and YFSETQ. The CDR3 has 13 residues. J lost 2 bases, V lost 5 bases, and 4 bases had no gene match. The CDR3 DNA is TGCGCCAGCAGATCCGGGACAGCCTACGAGCAGTACTTC. Its protein is CASRSGTAYEQYF.

This clonotype showed up just a few times. The genes are TRBV7-2 and TRBJ2-5; 10 bases align to TRBD2. The CDR3 spans 18 residues. With V trimmed by 1 base and J by 5 bases, 13 bases remained unmatched. Germline V gene sequence: CDR1 SGHTA, CDR2 FQGNSA. In DNA, the CDR3 is TGTGCCAGCAGCTTAGAAGTCAAGCGGGGGGGCCGGGAGGAGACCCAGTACTTC. Its translation: CASSLEVKRGGREETQYF.

The rearrangement joins TRBV11-3 to TRBJ1-2; the D gene is possibly TRBD1 (5 bases). Germline CDR1 is SGHNT and CDR2 is YENEEA. V lost 3 bases, J lost 13 bases, and 15 bases lay in between. The CDR3 has 12 amino acids. The CDR3 is CASSFGTRAVTF. Here the CDR3 DNA reads TGTGCCAGCAGCTTTGGGACGCGGGCGGTCACCTTC.

CDR3: CATSDFLAGTTGELFF. CDR3 nucleotide sequence: TGTGCCACCAGTGATTTTCTAGCGGGGACCACCGGGGAGCTGTTTTTT. The rearrangement joins TRBV24-1 to TRBJ2-2, with 9 bases fitting TRBD2. J gave up 4 bases and V 1 base, and 3 bases lay outside the gene matches. Germline values: CDR1 KGHDR, CDR2 SFDVKD. There are 16 residues in the CDR3.

The chain couples TRBV7-9 to TRBJ2-5; D not resolved. Trimming cost V 0 bases and J 2 bases, with 10 bases left between them. Germline V gene data show CDR1 as SEHNR and CDR2 as FQNEAQ (reference sequence). The CDR3 extends over 15 amino acids. As DNA, the CDR3 is TGTGCCAGCAGCTTAGCCGGCCAGCCTCAAGAGACCCAGTACTTC. Its translation: CASSLAGQPQETQYF.

This clonotype was seen more than once but under ten times. The V call is TRBV28, the J call TRBJ2-3; 7 nucleotides agree with TRBD2. V was pared by 6 bases and J by 7 bases, with 10 bases of the junction left unmatched. The V gene's germline CDR1 is MDHEN and CDR2 SYDVKM. The CDR3 spans 14 residues. The CDR3 DNA reads TGTGCCAGCAGCCTTCCGGGGGGACGATATACGCAGTATTTT. Its protein product is CASSLPGGRYTQYF.

This clonotype was found a few times. This sequence joins TRBV6-6 and TRBJ2-7; TRBD1 might be the D (6 bases). CDR3 size: 12 residues. V was pared by 6 bases and J by 5 bases, with 11 bases between. Germline assignment: CDR1 MNHNY and CDR2 SVGAGI (reference sequence). CDR3 in DNA: TGTGCCAGCAGCCCAGGGGACCACGAGCAGTACGTC. It yields the protein CASSPGDHEQYV.

This chain uses TRBV7-2 with TRBJ2-5; TRBD1 might be the D (6 bases). Trimming removed 5 bases at V and 1 base at J, with 11 bases between. Germline V gives CDR1 SGHTA, CDR2 FQGNSA. The CDR3 is 14 amino acids. Here the CDR3 reads CASSRTGLQETQYF. The CDR3, as DNA: TGTGCCAGCAGCCGAACAGGGCTCCAAGAGACCCAGTACTTC.

The J gene is TRBJ2-1, the V gene TRBV4-1, with unresolved D. The length of the CDR3 is 13 residues. Germline V gene data show CDR1 as MGHRA and CDR2 as YSYEKL. V lost 2 bases to trimming and J lost 4 bases, with 6 bases between them. In DNA, the CDR3 is TGCGCCAGCAGCCAATCTCCGTACAATGAGCAGTTCTTC. Translation gives CASSQSPYNEQFF.

The gene calls are TRBV20-1 and TRBJ1-1; D perhaps matches TRBD1 (5 bases). The CDR3 runs to 15 residues. Germline assignment: CDR1 DFQATT and CDR2 SNEGSKA (reference sequence). V gave up 0 bases and J gave up 3 bases, with 14 bases separating them. CDR3: CSARDPREGDTEAFF. Here the CDR3 DNA reads TGCAGTGCTAGAGATCCCAGGGAAGGCGACACTGAAGCTTTCTTT.

The chain links TRBV5-1 to TRBJ1-6; D gene uncertain. CDR3 length: 13 amino acids. The germline gives CDR1 SGHRS, CDR2 YFSETQ. V was pared by 2 bases and J by 8 bases, with 8 bases between. In nucleotides, the CDR3 is TGCGCCAGCAGCTTTAAGTTGGATTCACCCCTCCACTTT. It specifies CASSFKLDSPLHF.

The CDR3 loop is CASSQAGARTEAFF. CDR3 in DNA: TGTGCCAGCAGCCAAGCGGGGGCGCGAACTGAAGCTTTCTTT. V and J are TRBV3-1 and TRBJ1-1, with D possibly matching TRBD1 (6 bases). The CDR3 has 14 amino acids. Trimming took 1 base from V and 5 from J, leaving 11 bases between them. Looked up from germline, CDR1 is LGHDT and CDR2 is YNNKEL (reference sequence). Complete variable domain (other parts from reference TRBV3-1 and TRBJ1-1): DTAVSQTPKYLVTQMGNDKSIKCEQNLGHDTMYWYKQDSKKFLKIMFSYNNKELIINETVPNRFSPKSPDKAHLNLHINSLELGDSAVYFCASSQAGARTEAFFGQGTRLTVV.

This clonotype was counted a few times. This chain uses TRBV6-5 with TRBJ2-1; 9 nucleotides align to TRBD1. The length of the CDR3 is 15 residues. V lost 6 bases to trimming and J lost 9 bases; unmatched junction nucleotides: 12. CDR1 is MNHEY, CDR2 SVGAGI, per germline. The CDR3 protein is CASSPRGTGHREQFF. The CDR3 DNA sequence: TGTGCCAGCAGCCCACGCGGGACAGGGCATCGTGAGCAGTTCTTC.

The CDR3 nucleotides read TGTGCCAGCACCCATCGATTGACAGGGCGGGATGAGCAGTTCTTC. It translates to CASTHRLTGRDEQFF. The chain employs TRBV6-2 or TRBV6-3 and TRBJ2-1, with 7 bases aligning to TRBD1. The V gene's germline CDR1 is MNHEY and CDR2 SVGEGT. The J segment lost 8 bases and the V segment lost 7 bases, leaving 14 bases of the junction unmatched. The CDR3 extends over 15 amino acids.